This TCR beta chain is drawn from a study of beta chain features in type 1 diabetes. Study observations and caveats: There was no resolution here of whether HLA type influences TCRB rearrangement.

V dropped 2 bases and J dropped 6; count of bases not matched to a gene: 3. Germline V lookup: CDR1 SGHTA, CDR2 FQGTGA. The CDR3 consists of 14 residues. The authors reverse transcribed all of the isolated RNA, so sequencing captured expressed TCRB transcripts. Here immunoSEQ multiplex PCR was the method, and the copy in TCRdb shows in-frame clones only, minus some. Among approximately 150,000 clones listed, 10% were seen once. This clone was seen a few times. Its antigen is as yet unknown. The sequence derives from a man aged 18-30 years in good health. The rearrangement links TRBV7-3 to TRBJ2-1; 8 bases agree with TRBD2. Specimen: naive CD4+ T cells from blood. The CDR3 sequence is CASSLLGTSNEQFF. CDR3 in DNA: TGTGCCAGCAGCTTATTAGGGACTAGCAATGAGCAGTTCTTC.